The TCR beta chain described here comes from a study of tumor-infiltrating lymphocytes in primary liver carcinoma. Study-wide context: Male and female patients aged 30 to 69 years made up the cohort. Broader study findings: With p = 0.039, the top-250-clone fraction in tumors significantly exceeded that in blood.

In regard to this clonotype: Its antigen is not identified.

This CDR3 has 16 residues. Joint extraction of RNA and DNA used roughly 19-31 mg of bulk tissue that was unsorted. The patients presented with primary liver carcinoma, which was managed through surgical resection. Priming with a constant-region primer yielded TCR beta cDNA from 400 to 550 ng total RNA. Nested multiplex PCR, run for three rounds with slightly modified ARM-PCR, yielded TCR beta libraries. Investigators reported that the first two PCR rounds, at 10 to 11 cycles each, used TRBV1-TRBV30 forward primers with a C-beta reverse primer. TCRdb analysed the multiplex PCR reads with MiXCR anew, one entry per CDR3 protein. The data show roughly 20,000 distinct CDR3 sequences, 60% to 80% seen once.

The chain couples TRBV12-3 or TRBV12-4 to TRBJ2-1, with D possibly being TRBD1 or TRBD2 (5 bases each). This clonotype originated in a woman aged 25 to 45 with primary liver carcinoma and hepatitis B virus infection. The sequenced sample consisted of liver tumor tissue from sampling region 4. The subset denotes: tumor region T4, right-lateral pole. CDR3 in DNA: TGTGTCATCATGCTTGGGGACGGCATCTCCTACAATGAGCAGTTCTTC. Its protein product is CVIMLGDGISYNEQFF.